This entry lists 8 T cell receptor beta chains sequenced from one sample in a study of blood T cell repertoires in COVID-19. Sequencing was performed with immunoSEQ multiplex PCR; in TCRdb, only in-frame clones are kept and a portion is missing. The table has tens of thousands of clones, more than 75% seen once; the top ten hold just over 20%. The sequenced material came from peripheral blood. The receptors originated from a human donor in a cohort sampled during active COVID-19.

The rearrangement links TRBV10-3 to TRBJ2-7, with D maybe TRBD1 (5 bases). This CDR3 is 13 amino acids long. Looked up from germline, CDR1 is ENHRY and CDR2 is SYGVKD. The V and J ends lost 2 bases and 12 bases respectively, with 17 bases between them. CDR3 residues: CAISEVGVPRLYF. The CDR3 DNA is TGTGCCATCAGTGAGGTAGGGGTTCCGAGGCTGTACTTC.

The V call is TRBV23-1, the J call TRBJ2-3; 9 bases fit TRBD2. TRBV23-1 is recorded as an ORF, its role being uncertain. The CDR3 runs to 20 residues. The V and J ends lost 0 bases and 3 bases, in that order; junction bases with no gene match: 16. The CDR3 coding sequence is TGCGCCAGCAGTCAATCCCCCTGGGGGGCGCGGGGGGGCCCGACAGATACGCAGTATTTT. Protein: CASSQSPWGARGGPTDTQYF.

In this sample, this clone turned up a few times. This chain connects TRBV27 to TRBJ1-6; D may be TRBD1 (5 bases). CDR1 and CDR2 (germline): MNHEY, SMNVEV (reference sequence). Trimming stripped 6 bases from V and 14 bases from J, with 14 bases between. This CDR3 region has 12 residues. As DNA, the CDR3 is TGTGCCAGCAGCCTAATAGGGGCTTCCCTCCACTTT. It yields the protein CASSLIGASLHF.

This clone was seen just once. The chain uses TRBV9 and TRBJ2-2; D gene uncertain. CDR1 is SGDLS and CDR2 is YYNGEE in the germline V gene. Trimming removed 3 bases at V and 5 bases at J, with 8 bases between. CDR3 length equals 13 residues. In nucleotides, the CDR3 is TGTGCCAGCAGCGCCCAAAATACCGGGGAGCTGTTTTTT. Amino acids: CASSAQNTGELFF.

This rearrangement joins TRBV28 to TRBJ2-6; D is uncertain. Germline lookup yields CDR1 MDHEN and CDR2 SYDVKM. CDR3 length: 15 residues. V lost 2 bases to trimming and J lost 5 bases, with 10 bases between them. The CDR3 sequence is CASSLGGGRANVLTF. In DNA, the CDR3 is TGTGCCAGCAGTTTAGGCGGCGGTAGGGCCAACGTCCTGACTTTC.

The chain carries TRBV5-4 and TRBJ1-2; 8 bases are shared with TRBD1. Germline V gene lookup returns CDR1 SGHNT and CDR2 YYREEE (reference sequence). This CDR3 is 14 amino acids long. V lost 5 bases, J lost 4 bases, and 7 bases stayed unmatched. This CDR3 reads CASSDRGKAYGYTF. The CDR3 bases are TGTGCCAGCAGTGACAGGGGAAAGGCCTATGGCTACACCTTC.

The V and J genes are TRBV19 and TRBJ1-5; D ambiguous. Per the germline V gene, CDR1 is LNHDA and CDR2 is SQIVND (reference sequence). V was clipped by 5 bases and J by 0 bases, with 11 bases between them. The CDR3 contains 15 residues. CDR3 region: CASSLRLYSNQPQHF. In DNA, the CDR3 is TGTGCCAGTAGTCTGCGGCTCTATAGCAATCAGCCCCAGCATTTT.

CDR3 residues: CASSPGTIRYEQYF. The CDR3 DNA reads as TGTGCCAGCAGTCCCGGGACAATTCGTTACGAGCAGTACTTC. V gene TRBV6-5 combines with J gene TRBJ2-7, with D tentatively TRBD1 (6 bases). The germline CDR1 and CDR2 sequences are MNHEY and SVGAGI. Trimming shortened V by 5 bases and J by 4 bases, and 15 bases separated the two germline ends. The CDR3 is 14 residues long.